This is a list of T cell receptor beta chains from one sample in a study of T cells in Graves' hyperthyroidism and ophthalmopathy. Each CDR3 protein gets one entry after TCRdb re-called the multiplex PCR reads with MiXCR. The sample lists around 250,000 distinct CDR3 sequences; roughly 15% were seen once. Material: blood. The receptor set was obtained from a woman between 40 and 50 years old with Graves' hyperthyroidism that later progressed to Graves' ophthalmopathy. Both conserved end residues are trimmed from each CDR3. Fields, in order: V gene, clone size, CDR3 protein. Some rows have no size entry. The others give once, few or many, or a class for an expanded clone.

TRBV2 many ASSEDIGAGQPQH
TRBV6-1 many ANKLSGILSNEQF
TRBV9 many ASSTGQRNTEAF
TRBV7-9 many ASSLALSGPGELF
TRBV12-3/TRBV12-4 many ASSLRHYEQY
TRBV28 NA ASSLLHPIRGYT
TRBV6-1 few ASRLSRDHNQPQH
TRBV30 many AWSDKVGGEY
TRBV4-1 many ASSQTVAGGPNTQY
TRBV20-1 many SAPPLVSGSSYEQY
TRBV20-1 many SARGDGWSTDTQY
TRBV20-1 few SAPQGPSTGELF
TRBV19 many ASSVGRDQPQH
TRBV6-4 NA ASSYSKLAGAYNEQF
TRBV9 many ASGPPSGRGLDTQY
TRBV7-8 many ASSPQPGQTSYEQY
TRBV20-1 many SARLAGNLLNNEQF
TRBV24-1 many ATSVFRRCEKLF
TRBV7-9 NA ASSIPGLEGNTGELF
TRBV25-1 few ASSERGSTDTQY
TRBV28 many ASSPPDGTNQPQH
TRBV6-4 NA ASSDLRRGAKNIQY
TRBV29-1 many SVGQGREPQH
TRBV6-1 many ASSAGLAGEKF
TRBV12-3/TRBV12-4 NA ASSWDYGYT
TRBV10-1 NA ASSPLAGPRGTGELF
TRBV2 once ASSSFRLRFGAGTRGGYNEQF
TRBV6-4 NA ASSDTPFPNSGRMEDTQY
TRBV30 many AWSQGDTQY
TRBV6-1 many ASSEAHTLSAYEQY
TRBV10-2 many ASAIWYSGSNQPQH
TRBV12-3/TRBV12-4 many ASSLRTVPTEAF
TRBV28 many ASSLDRAMNTEAF
TRBV6-1 few ASSGGRAIEQF
TRBV27 NA ASSYGASGYEQY
TRBV6-1 many ASRGRQAMNTEAF
TRBV20-1 many SALWERGSSPLH
TRBV5-6 few ASSPTPPGMDGYT
TRBV28 many ASSLLSGNTGELF